In its sample, the clone carrying this T cell receptor beta chain was seen once. Its antigen remains unknown. Germline CDR1 and CDR2: SNHLY and FYNNEI. The trim removed 8 bases at V and 6 bases at J, leaving 4 bases unmatched. The CDR3 runs 12 residues. This entry comes from a study of T cell responses to AZD1222 COVID-19 vaccine. Broader study findings: Along spike, vaccine-associated CD4 TCRs were found throughout, with dominance at 160-218 and 743-854. Donors, mostly white British, included more females; clonal diversity was possibly underestimated.

Only in-frame clones appear in the TCRdb table, and some are missing; sequencing was by immunoSEQ multiplex PCR. Of 95,000 to 100,000 clones detected, about 90% appear once; the ten largest clones hold approximately 24%. The V gene is TRBV2, the J gene TRBJ1-1; 9 bases align to TRBD1. This specimen consisted of peripheral blood, obtained on day 0 of AZD1222 vaccination. This receptor was taken from an adult in good health. In DNA, the CDR3 is TGTGCCAGCGGGGGACAGGGCTCTGAAGCTTTCTTT. As protein: CASGGQGSEAFF.